These 26 T cell receptor beta chains share one sample of origin, sequenced in a study of shared clonotypes between healthy human individuals. Sequencing was performed with immunoSEQ multiplex PCR; in TCRdb, only in-frame clones are kept and a portion is missing. The sample consists of a few million clones, 85% to 95% of them appearing once. Specimen: naive CD4+ T cells from PBMCs. Subset meaning: CD45RA+ positively selected. Receptor source: a man between 18 and 29 years old in good health. Some clones in this sample may be carry-over from other donors' samples.

The gene calls are TRBV28 and TRBJ1-1; D gene uncertain. Germline V gene sequence: CDR1 MDHEN, CDR2 SYDVKM. The CDR3 covers 15 residues. The V end was cut by 3 bases, the J end by 0 bases, with 11 bases between. The CDR3 DNA reads TGTGCCAGCAGTTTTCCGAGCTTAATGAACACTGAAGCTTTCTTT. The encoded protein is CASSFPSLMNTEAFF.

The chain carries TRBV9 and TRBJ2-3; D is ambiguous. The CDR3 loop spans 16 amino acids. Looked up from germline, CDR1 is SGDLS and CDR2 is YYNGEE. Trimming removed 0 bases at V and 1 base at J, with 12 bases between. The DNA for the CDR3 is TGTGCCAGCAGCGTAGTCCTGGCGGCAGGCACAGATACGCAGTATTTT. It specifies CASSVVLAAGTDTQYF.

The V and J genes are TRBV7-3 and TRBJ2-1; 12 nucleotides agree with TRBD2. This CDR3 region has 16 residues. V was pared by 4 bases and J by 8 bases, with 9 bases of the junction left unmatched. Germline CDR1 SGHTA, CDR2 FQGTGA. This CDR3 reads CASSSLLAGGVDEQFF. CDR3 nucleotide sequence: TGTGCCAGCAGCTCGTTGCTAGCGGGAGGGGTGGATGAGCAGTTCTTC.

This chain joins TRBV29-1 and TRBJ1-2; D is perhaps TRBD1 (6 bases). Trimming cost V 5 bases and J 5 bases, with 9 bases left between them. The germline CDR1 and CDR2 sequences are SQVTM and ANQGSEA. This CDR3 has 11 residues. CDR3 DNA: TGCAGCGTTCTACAGGGTTATGGCTACACCTTC. Translated: CSVLQGYGYTF.

This clone was seen only once. The chain combines TRBV5-1 with TRBJ2-1; TRBD2 matches at 7 bases. The germline V gene encodes CDR1 SGHRS and CDR2 YFSETQ. The length of the CDR3 is 14 residues. Trimming cost V 0 bases and J 9 bases; bases outside gene matches: 6. The CDR3 DNA follows: TGCGCCAGCAGCTTGGGTACTAGCGAAGCTGAGCAGTTCTTC. This sequence encodes CASSLGTSEAEQFF.

This chain joins TRBV7-3 and TRBJ2-5; 11 bases align to TRBD2. The germline V gene encodes CDR1 SGHTA and CDR2 FQGTGA. The CDR3 spans 16 residues. Trimming took 0 bases from V and 2 from J; bases not matched to a gene: 2. The CDR3 sequence is CASSLTLAGGQETQYF. The CDR3 nucleotides are TGTGCCAGCAGCTTAACATTAGCGGGAGGGCAAGAGACCCAGTACTTC.

The V gene is TRBV7-3, the J gene TRBJ2-3; 16 bases align to TRBD2. Germline V gene data show CDR1 as SGHTA and CDR2 as FQGTGA. With V trimmed by 6 bases and J by 3 bases, 6 bases remained unmatched. CDR3 length: 17 residues. CDR3 protein: CASRLGLAGGSTDTQYF. DNA of the CDR3: TGTGCCAGCAGACTGGGACTAGCGGGAGGGTCTACAGATACGCAGTATTTT.

The gene calls are TRBV10-1 and TRBJ2-7, with 8 bases identical to TRBD2. Germline loops: CDR1 WNHNN, CDR2 SYGVQD (reference sequence). This CDR3 is 15 amino acids long. V dropped 4 bases and J dropped 3; count of bases not matched to a gene: 8. CDR3 residues: CASSGGLVAYYEQYF. CDR3 bases: TGCGCCAGCAGTGGGGGACTAGTGGCCTACTACGAGCAGTACTTC.

V and J are TRBV20-1 and TRBJ1-2; D is uncertain. With 2 bases removed from V and 8 bases from J, the gap between germline ends came to 9 bases. Germline values: CDR1 DFQATT, CDR2 SNEGSKA (reference sequence). The CDR3 contains 11 residues. CDR3 region: CSARSVGGYTF. As DNA, the CDR3 is TGCAGTGCTAGATCTGTGGGCGGCTACACCTTC.

The chain has TRBV19 and TRBJ2-7; 7 positions match TRBD1. Germline V gene lookup returns CDR1 LNHDA and CDR2 SQIVND (reference sequence). V trimming: 7 bases; J trimming: 2 bases; junction bases outside the gene matches: 8. This CDR3 spans 14 amino acids. The CDR3 coding sequence is TGTGCCAGTACCCCGGACAGGCCCCCCTACGAGCAGTACTTC. It is translated as CASTPDRPPYEQYF.

The chain links TRBV5-1 to TRBJ2-7, with 7 nucleotides matching TRBD1. The germline V gene has CDR1 SGHRS and CDR2 YFSETQ. Trimming at V came to 2 bases and at J to 3 bases, leaving 14 bases not matched to a gene. The CDR3 totals 17 residues. Here the CDR3 reads CASSLRPSQGESYEQYF. DNA of the CDR3: TGCGCCAGCAGCTTACGACCCTCTCAGGGGGAAAGCTACGAGCAGTACTTC.

Details on this clone: The sample carries other DNA sequences with the same CDR3. This sequence joins TRBV5-1 and TRBJ2-3; D is uncertain. Deletions cut 4 bases from V and 0 bases from J, with 6 bases between. The germline V gene has CDR1 SGHRS and CDR2 YFSETQ. The CDR3 sequence is 13 residues long. Written as DNA, the CDR3 is TGCGCCAGCAGCCCCCTAAGCACAGATACGCAGTATTTT. This sequence encodes CASSPLSTDTQYF.

Comment on this clone: The sample contains more than one DNA sequence encoding this CDR3. The chain links TRBV5-1 to TRBJ1-1; D is undetermined. The CDR3 extends over 15 amino acids. Germline values: CDR1 SGHRS, CDR2 YFSETQ. V was trimmed by 0 bases and J by 3 bases, leaving 12 bases between them. The CDR3 is CASSLAPGSDTEAFF. For the CDR3, the DNA is TGCGCCAGCAGCTTGGCCCCGGGAAGCGACACTGAAGCTTTCTTT. The full variable domain, with the rest looked up from reference TRBV5-1 and TRBJ1-1, is KAGVTQTPRYLIKTRGQQVTLSCSPISGHRSVSWYQQTPGQGLQFLFEYFSETQRNKGNFPGRFSGRQFSNSRSEMNVSTLELGDSALYLCASSLAPGSDTEAFFGQGTRLTVV.

Worth noting for this clone: The same CDR3 arises from other DNA sequences in this sample as well. The chain couples TRBV20-1 to TRBJ2-1; D remains ambiguous. The CDR3 length is 10 residues. With 6 bases removed from V and 10 bases from J, the gap between germline ends came to 10 bases. Germline V lookup: CDR1 DFQATT, CDR2 SNEGSKA (reference sequence). This chain's CDR3 is CSALRAEQFF. The CDR3 DNA is TGCAGTGCGCTACGGGCGGAGCAGTTCTTC.

This chain joins TRBV11-1 and TRBJ2-4; tentative D call: TRBD1 (5 bases). The V end lost 5 bases, the J end lost 5 bases, and 16 bases lay between the germline ends. The CDR3 runs 15 residues. Germline assignment: CDR1 SGHAT and CDR2 FQDESV (reference sequence). CDR3 amino acids: CASSPKGLTENIQYF. The CDR3 DNA is TGTGCCAGCAGCCCAAAGGGGCTAACGGAAAACATTCAGTACTTC.

This chain uses TRBV5-6 with TRBJ1-3, with D possibly TRBD1 on 5 matching bases. V lost 3 bases to trimming and J lost 2 bases, with 15 bases between them. Germline CDR1 SGHDT, CDR2 YYEEEE. The CDR3 runs 16 residues. CDR3 loop: CASSYGTGRAGNTIYF. CDR3 bases: TGTGCCAGCAGCTACGGGACGGGTCGCGCTGGAAACACCATATATTTT.

The gene calls are TRBV11-2 and TRBJ2-5; D gene uncertain. The V and J ends lost 1 base and 0 bases respectively, with 9 bases between them. CDR1 is SGHAT, CDR2 FQNNGV, per germline. The CDR3 consists of 15 residues. The CDR3 spells CASSLGGTYQETQYF. In nucleotides, the CDR3 is TGTGCCAGCAGCTTAGGCGGCACTTACCAAGAGACCCAGTACTTC.

The CDR3 sequence is CASSTRTGDYGYTF. CDR3 sequence (DNA): TGTGCCAGCAGCACACGGACAGGGGACTATGGCTACACCTTC. The rearrangement joins TRBV9 to TRBJ1-2; 9 bases fit TRBD1. The CDR3 length is 14 residues. Unmatched junction bases numbered 4, after V lost 4 bases and J lost 3 bases. Germline V gene data show CDR1 as SGDLS and CDR2 as YYNGEE.

The rearrangement uses TRBV28 and TRBJ1-1; 9 bases agree with TRBD1. The CDR3 is 16 residues long. Germline V gene lookup returns CDR1 MDHEN and CDR2 SYDVKM. J gave up 0 bases and V 7 bases, and 9 bases lay outside the gene matches. The CDR3, as DNA: TGTGCCAGCACCGAGGGGGGACAGGGCTTGAACACTGAAGCTTTCTTT. It codes for CASTEGGQGLNTEAFF.

The chain carries TRBV7-2 and TRBJ1-5, with TRBD1 matching 8 bases. The germline CDR1 and CDR2 sequences are SGHTA and FQGNSA. CDR3 length equals 15 residues. V gave up 5 bases and J gave up 7 bases; unmatched junction bases: 10. CDR3 sequence reads: CASSPQPGGGQPQHF. For the CDR3, the DNA is TGTGCCAGCAGCCCCCAACCAGGGGGCGGGCAGCCCCAGCATTTT.

The J gene is TRBJ2-7, the V gene TRBV2; 9 nucleotides match TRBD2. Germline V gene lookup returns CDR1 SNHLY and CDR2 FYNNEI. This CDR3 region has 14 residues. Trimming removed 8 bases from V and 3 bases from J; junction bases left unmatched: 8. CDR3 nucleotides: TGTGCCAGCCAACCCCCTAGCGGGGTCTACGAGCAGTACTTC. Amino acids: CASQPPSGVYEQYF.

The chain links TRBV11-2 to TRBJ1-1; TRBD1 might be the D (6 bases). This CDR3 region has 16 residues. Trimming removed 5 bases at V and 1 base at J, with 17 bases between. Germline V gene data show CDR1 as SGHAT and CDR2 as FQNNGV. The CDR3 loop reads CASSPLQGGGNTEAFF. CDR3 nucleotides: TGTGCCAGCAGCCCCCTACAGGGCGGGGGGAACACTGAAGCTTTCTTT.

The table lists this clone with a few counts. The V gene is TRBV7-9, the J gene TRBJ1-5; TRBD1 is a possible D gene (6 bases). The length of the CDR3 is 16 residues. The germline CDR1 and CDR2 sequences are SEHNR and FQNEAQ (reference sequence). The germline V and J ends were trimmed by 4 bases and 1 base, with 14 bases remaining between them. The CDR3 DNA follows: TGTGCCAGCAGCTCCCAGGGTAGGGGGAGCAATCAGCCCCAGCATTTT. Translated, it gives CASSSQGRGSNQPQHF.

The gene calls are TRBV18 and TRBJ1-2, with 9 bases aligning to TRBD1. V shed 1 base, J shed 6 bases, and the junction held 12 bases outside the gene matches. Germline loops: CDR1 KGHSH, CDR2 LQKENI. The CDR3 totals 17 residues. The CDR3 region is CASSPQPLQGAFDGYTF. CDR3 nucleotide sequence: TGTGCCAGCTCACCACAACCCCTACAGGGGGCGTTTGATGGCTACACCTTC.

The chain has TRBV5-6 and TRBJ1-5, with a tentative D call TRBD1 (5 bases). The ends were cut back, 0 bases at V and 6 bases at J, with 10 bases in the middle. CDR3 length: 14 amino acids. Germline loops: CDR1 SGHDT, CDR2 YYEEEE. The CDR3 bases are TGTGCCAGCAGCTTGGGCGGCGGGGGTCAGCCCCAGCATTTT. It translates to CASSLGGGGQPQHF.

V usage is TRBV25-1 and J usage is TRBJ2-7; no clear D. Germline CDR1 reads MGHDK; CDR2 reads SYGVNS. V gave up 6 bases and J gave up 3 bases, with 18 bases separating them. CDR3 size: 15 residues. The CDR3 sequence: CASRGIGQTFYEQYF. CDR3 DNA sequence: TGTGCCAGCAGGGGTATTGGGCAGACATTCTACGAGCAGTACTTC.